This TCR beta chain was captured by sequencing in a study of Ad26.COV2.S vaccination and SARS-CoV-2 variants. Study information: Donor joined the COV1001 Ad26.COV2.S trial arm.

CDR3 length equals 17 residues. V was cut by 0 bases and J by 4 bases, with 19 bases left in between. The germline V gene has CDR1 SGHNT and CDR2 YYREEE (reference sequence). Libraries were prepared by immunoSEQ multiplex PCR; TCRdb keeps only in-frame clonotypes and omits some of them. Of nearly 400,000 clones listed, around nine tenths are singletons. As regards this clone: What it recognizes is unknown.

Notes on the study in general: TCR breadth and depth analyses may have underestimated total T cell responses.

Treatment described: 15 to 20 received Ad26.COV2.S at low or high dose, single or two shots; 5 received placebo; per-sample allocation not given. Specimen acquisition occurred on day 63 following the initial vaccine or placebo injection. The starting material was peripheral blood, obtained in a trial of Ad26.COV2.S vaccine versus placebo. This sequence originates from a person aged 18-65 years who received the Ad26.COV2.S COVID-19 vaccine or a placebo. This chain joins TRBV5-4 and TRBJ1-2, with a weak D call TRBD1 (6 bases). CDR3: CASSLDPGAVRSYGYTF. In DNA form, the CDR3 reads TGTGCCAGCAGCTTGGACCCGGGGGCGGTGAGGTCCTATGGCTACACCTTC.